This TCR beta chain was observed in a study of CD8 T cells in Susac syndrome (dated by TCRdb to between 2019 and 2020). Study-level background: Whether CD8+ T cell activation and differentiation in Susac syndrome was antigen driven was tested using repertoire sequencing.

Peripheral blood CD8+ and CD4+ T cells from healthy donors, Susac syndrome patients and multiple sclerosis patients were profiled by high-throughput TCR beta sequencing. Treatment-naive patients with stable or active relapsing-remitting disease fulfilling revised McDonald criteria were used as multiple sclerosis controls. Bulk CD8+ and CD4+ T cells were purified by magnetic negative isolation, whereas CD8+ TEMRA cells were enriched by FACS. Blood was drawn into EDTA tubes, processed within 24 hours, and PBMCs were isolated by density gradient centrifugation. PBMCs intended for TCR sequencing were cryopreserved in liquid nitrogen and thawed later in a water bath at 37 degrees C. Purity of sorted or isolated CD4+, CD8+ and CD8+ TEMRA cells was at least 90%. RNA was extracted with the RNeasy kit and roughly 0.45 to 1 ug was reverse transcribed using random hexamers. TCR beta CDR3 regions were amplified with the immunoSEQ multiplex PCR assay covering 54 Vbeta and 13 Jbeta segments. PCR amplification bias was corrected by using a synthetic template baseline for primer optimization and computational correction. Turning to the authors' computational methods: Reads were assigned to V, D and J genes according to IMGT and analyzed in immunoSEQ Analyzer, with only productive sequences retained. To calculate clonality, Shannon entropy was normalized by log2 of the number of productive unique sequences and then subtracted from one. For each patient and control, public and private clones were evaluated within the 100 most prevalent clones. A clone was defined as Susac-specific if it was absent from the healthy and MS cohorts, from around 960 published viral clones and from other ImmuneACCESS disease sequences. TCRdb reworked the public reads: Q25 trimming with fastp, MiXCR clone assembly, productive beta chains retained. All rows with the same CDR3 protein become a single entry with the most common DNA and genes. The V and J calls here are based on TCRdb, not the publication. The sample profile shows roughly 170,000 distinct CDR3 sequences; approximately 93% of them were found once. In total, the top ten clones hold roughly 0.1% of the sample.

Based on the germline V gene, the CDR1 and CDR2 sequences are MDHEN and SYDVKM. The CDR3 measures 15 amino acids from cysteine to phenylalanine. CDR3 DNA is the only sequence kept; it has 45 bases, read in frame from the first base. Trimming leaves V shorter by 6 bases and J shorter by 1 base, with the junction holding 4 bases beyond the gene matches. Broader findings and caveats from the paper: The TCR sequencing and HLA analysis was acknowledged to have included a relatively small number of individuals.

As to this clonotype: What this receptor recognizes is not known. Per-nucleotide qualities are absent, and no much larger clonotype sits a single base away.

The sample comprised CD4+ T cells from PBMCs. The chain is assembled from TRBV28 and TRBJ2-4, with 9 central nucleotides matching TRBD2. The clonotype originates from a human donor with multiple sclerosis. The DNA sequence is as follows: TGTGCCAGCAGAGATAGCGGGAGCGCCAAAAACATTCAGTACTTC. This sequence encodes CASRDSGSAKNIQYF.